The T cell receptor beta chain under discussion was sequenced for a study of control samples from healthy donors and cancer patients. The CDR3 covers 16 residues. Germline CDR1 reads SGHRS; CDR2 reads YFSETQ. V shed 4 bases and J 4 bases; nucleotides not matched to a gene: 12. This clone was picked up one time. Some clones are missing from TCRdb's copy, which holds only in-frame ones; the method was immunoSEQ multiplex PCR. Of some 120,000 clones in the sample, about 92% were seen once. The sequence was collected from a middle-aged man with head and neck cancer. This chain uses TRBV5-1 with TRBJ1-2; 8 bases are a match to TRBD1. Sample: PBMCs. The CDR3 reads CASSAGQGVSRYGYTF. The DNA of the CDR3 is TGCGCCAGCAGCGCCGGACAGGGAGTGTCCCGCTATGGCTACACCTTC.